Listed below are T cell receptor beta chains from one sample, sequenced in a study of cytomegalovirus exposure and HLA in healthy donors. TCRdb keeps only in-frame clones here, not all; method: immunoSEQ multiplex PCR. This table has tens of thousands of clones, roughly 63% appearing once. Material: PBMCs. The receptor source for this set is a woman between 40 and 55 years old in good health and CMV-seropositive. CDR3s include the opening cysteine and the closing phenylalanine or tryptophan. The order of the fields is CDR3 DNA, CDR3 protein, clone size, J gene, V gene, D gene. D genes are given only for firm matches. Part of the rows lack a size; the others show once, few, many or a class for expanded clones.

CDR3nt: TGTGCCAGCAGTGAGCGGGCAGGTTACGAGCAGTACTTC
CDR3aa: CASSERAGYEQYF
abundance: .
j_gene: TRBJ2-7
v_gene: TRBV6-1
d_gene: .

CDR3nt: TGTGCCACCCGAAGAGGGCGGCAAGAGACCCAGTACTTC
CDR3aa: CATRRGRQETQYF
abundance: .
j_gene: TRBJ2-5
v_gene: TRBV7-8
d_gene: .

CDR3nt: TGTGCCAGCAGCTTAACAGGATACCAAGAGACCCAGTACTTC
CDR3aa: CASSLTGYQETQYF
abundance: .
j_gene: TRBJ2-5
v_gene: TRBV5-4
d_gene: .

CDR3nt: TGTGCCAGCAGCCGGCCGACAGGGAGAATCAACACTGAAGCTTTCTTT
CDR3aa: CASSRPTGRINTEAFF
abundance: .
j_gene: TRBJ1-1
v_gene: TRBV7-2
d_gene: TRBD1

CDR3nt: TGTGCCAGCCGGGACAGGCTATCCTCGGGCGGAGCTGAGCAGTTCTTC
CDR3aa: CASRDRLSSGGAEQFF
abundance: .
j_gene: TRBJ2-1
v_gene: TRBV2
d_gene: TRBD1

CDR3nt: TGTGCCAGCAGCTTATCGGTCAGGATGAACACTGAAGCTTTCTTT
CDR3aa: CASSLSVRMNTEAFF
abundance: .
j_gene: TRBJ1-1
v_gene: TRBV7-2
d_gene: .

CDR3nt: TGTGCCAGCAGTTTGGGTAGCGTACCCTACGAGCAGTACTTC
CDR3aa: CASSLGSVPYEQYF
abundance: .
j_gene: TRBJ2-7
v_gene: TRBV27
d_gene: .

CDR3nt: TGCGCCAGCAGCTTGCAGCTTCAACAGACAAACACTGAAGCTTTCTTT
CDR3aa: CASSLQLQQTNTEAFF
abundance: .
j_gene: TRBJ1-1
v_gene: TRBV5-1
d_gene: .

CDR3nt: TGTGCCAGCAGTTTGCTCCGGGATGCGAACACCGGGGAGCTGTTTTTT
CDR3aa: CASSLLRDANTGELFF
abundance: .
j_gene: TRBJ2-2
v_gene: TRBV27
d_gene: .

CDR3nt: TGTGCCAGCAGCTCTAGGAGCGAGCGGGCCGGGGAGCTGTTTTTT
CDR3aa: CASSSRSERAGELFF
abundance: .
j_gene: TRBJ2-2
v_gene: TRBV9
d_gene: .

CDR3nt: TGTGCCAGCAGCCCTACCGAGGGTGTGTACGAGCAGTACTTC
CDR3aa: CASSPTEGVYEQYF
abundance: .
j_gene: TRBJ2-7
v_gene: TRBV7-6
d_gene: .

CDR3nt: TGTGCCAGCAGCGCCGACAGGGTTGACGGGGAGCTGTTTTTT
CDR3aa: CASSADRVDGELFF
abundance: .
j_gene: TRBJ2-2
v_gene: TRBV6-1
d_gene: TRBD1

CDR3nt: TGTGCCAGCAGTTTATTACGCGGGAACCCCGGTCTCGAGCAGTACTTC
CDR3aa: CASSLLRGNPGLEQYF
abundance: .
j_gene: TRBJ2-7
v_gene: TRBV28
d_gene: .

CDR3nt: TGCGCCAGCAGCCATCTTAGCGGGAAAGGGTACGAGCAGTACTTC
CDR3aa: CASSHLSGKGYEQYF
abundance: .
j_gene: TRBJ2-7
v_gene: TRBV4-3
d_gene: TRBD2

CDR3nt: TGTGCCTCCGCGGGGAGCAATCAGCCCCAGCATTTT
CDR3aa: CASAGSNQPQHF
abundance: few
j_gene: TRBJ1-5
v_gene: TRBV10-3
d_gene: .

CDR3nt: TGTGCCAGCAGCCGGGACTACAACACCGGGGAGCTGTTTTTT
CDR3aa: CASSRDYNTGELFF
abundance: .
j_gene: TRBJ2-2
v_gene: TRBV7-2
d_gene: TRBD2

CDR3nt: TGTGCCAGCAGCTCGATAAGAGGGAGCCCCGACCACCACTACGAGCAGTACTTC
CDR3aa: CASSSIRGSPDHHYEQYF
abundance: few
j_gene: TRBJ2-7
v_gene: TRBV11-2
d_gene: .

CDR3nt: TGCAGCGTTGACGGGAGGGCTTCGAATGAGCAGTTCTTC
CDR3aa: CSVDGRASNEQFF
abundance: .
j_gene: TRBJ2-1
v_gene: TRBV29-1
d_gene: TRBD2

CDR3nt: TGTGCCAGCAGTTTATCCCCACCCTATGGGCACTCTGGGGCCAACGTCCTGACTTTC
CDR3aa: CASSLSPPYGHSGANVLTF
abundance: .
j_gene: TRBJ2-6
v_gene: TRBV27
d_gene: .

CDR3nt: TGTGCCAGCAGTGAAGGGCTAGCTTGGACAGATACGCAGTATTTT
CDR3aa: CASSEGLAWTDTQYF
abundance: few
j_gene: TRBJ2-3
v_gene: TRBV6-1
d_gene: .